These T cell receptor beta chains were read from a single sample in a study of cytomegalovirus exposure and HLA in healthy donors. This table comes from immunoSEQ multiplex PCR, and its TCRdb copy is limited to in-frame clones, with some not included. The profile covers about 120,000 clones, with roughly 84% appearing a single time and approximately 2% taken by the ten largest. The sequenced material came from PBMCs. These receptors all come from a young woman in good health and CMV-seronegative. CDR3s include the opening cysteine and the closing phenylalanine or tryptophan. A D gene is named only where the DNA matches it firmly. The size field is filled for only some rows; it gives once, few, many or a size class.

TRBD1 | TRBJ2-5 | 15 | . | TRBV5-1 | CASSLEGRGRETQYF | TGCGCCAGCAGCTTGGAGGGCAGGGGGCGAGAGACCCAGTACTTC
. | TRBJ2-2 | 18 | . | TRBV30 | CAWSSSQSGTIKSGELFF | TGTGCCTGGAGTTCTTCCCAGTCCGGGACAATTAAGTCCGGGGAGCTGTTTTTT
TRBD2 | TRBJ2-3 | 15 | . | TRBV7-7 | CASSSGLGGTDTQYF | TGTGCCAGCAGCTCCGGACTAGGCGGCACAGATACGCAGTATTTT
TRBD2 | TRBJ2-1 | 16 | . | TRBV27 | CASSPPGGSSYNEQFF | TGTGCCAGCAGCCCCCCTGGCGGGAGCTCCTACAATGAGCAGTTCTTC
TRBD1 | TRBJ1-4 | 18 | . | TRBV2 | CASSEWATGRSTNEKLFF | TGTGCCAGCAGTGAATGGGCGACAGGGAGATCAACTAATGAAAAACTGTTTTTT
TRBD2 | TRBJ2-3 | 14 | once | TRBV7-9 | CASSFGLDSDTQYF | TGTGCCAGCAGCTTCGGACTAGATTCAGATACGCAGTATTTT
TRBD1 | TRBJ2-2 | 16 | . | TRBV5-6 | CASSVLQGAHTGELFF | TGTGCCAGCAGCGTATTACAGGGGGCCCATACCGGGGAGCTGTTTTTT
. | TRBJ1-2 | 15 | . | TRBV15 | CATSRDQGRPYGYTF | TGTGCCACCAGCAGAGATCAGGGCAGACCCTATGGCTACACCTTC
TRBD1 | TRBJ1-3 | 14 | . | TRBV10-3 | CAIRATGKGNTIYF | TGTGCCATCAGAGCGACAGGGAAAGGAAACACCATATATTTT
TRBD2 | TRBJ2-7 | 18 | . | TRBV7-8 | CASSLEIAGGVKAYEQYF | TGTGCCAGCAGCTTAGAAATAGCGGGGGGGGTTAAAGCTTACGAGCAGTACTTC
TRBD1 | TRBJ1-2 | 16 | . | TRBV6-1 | CASSGRDRGRYYGYTF | TGTGCCAGCAGTGGTCGGGACAGGGGGCGATACTATGGCTACACCTTC
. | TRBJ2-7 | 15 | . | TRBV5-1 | CASSLGGASSYEQYF | TGCGCCAGCAGCTTGGGCGGGGCTTCTTCCTACGAGCAGTACTTC
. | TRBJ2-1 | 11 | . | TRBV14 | CASSQEDEQFF | TGTGCCAGCAGCCAGGAGGATGAGCAGTTCTTC
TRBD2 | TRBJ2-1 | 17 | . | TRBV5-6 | CASSFNPGLAGRSEQFF | TGTGCCAGCAGCTTTAATCCGGGACTAGCGGGGAGGAGTGAGCAGTTCTTC
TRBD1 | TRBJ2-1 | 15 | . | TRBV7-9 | CASSSEGDRHNEQFF | TGTGCCAGCAGCTCCGAGGGGGACAGGCACAATGAGCAGTTCTTC
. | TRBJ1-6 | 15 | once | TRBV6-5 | CASSYLGRLNSPLHF | TGTGCCAGCAGTTACCTTGGAAGACTGAATTCACCCCTCCACTTT
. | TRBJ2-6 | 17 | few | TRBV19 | CASRRGGGSTGANVLTF | TGTGCCAGTAGGAGGGGAGGGGGGTCCACCGGGGCCAACGTCCTGACTTTC
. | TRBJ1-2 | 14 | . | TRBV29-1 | CSVVGGGDLYGYTF | TGCAGCGTTGTGGGAGGGGGGGACCTCTATGGCTACACCTTC
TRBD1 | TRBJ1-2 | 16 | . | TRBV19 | CASSALDRAGIYGYTF | TGTGCCAGTAGTGCGCTCGACAGGGCTGGGATATATGGCTACACCTTC
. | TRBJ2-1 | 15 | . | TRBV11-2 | CASSPDWSSYNEQFF | TGTGCCAGCAGCCCCGACTGGAGCTCCTACAATGAGCAGTTCTTC
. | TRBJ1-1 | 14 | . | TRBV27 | CASSFRGGNTEAFF | TGTGCCAGCAGTTTTAGGGGGGGGAACACTGAAGCTTTCTTT
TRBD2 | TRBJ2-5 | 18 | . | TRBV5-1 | CASSLEVGAGGHQETQYF | TGCGCCAGCAGCTTGGAGGTGGGCGCGGGGGGCCACCAAGAGACCCAGTACTTC
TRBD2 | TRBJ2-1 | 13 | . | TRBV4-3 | CASSGAGGGEQFF | TGCGCCAGCAGCGGTGCGGGGGGCGGGGAGCAGTTCTTC
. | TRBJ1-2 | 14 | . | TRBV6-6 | CASRPTRQNYGYTF | TGTGCCAGCAGGCCGACCCGACAGAACTATGGCTACACCTTC
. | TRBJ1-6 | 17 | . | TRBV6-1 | CASSEAGLYRGNSPLHF | TGTGCCAGCAGTGAAGCGGGTCTCTACCGGGGTAATTCACCCCTCCACTTT
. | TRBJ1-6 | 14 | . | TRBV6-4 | CASSDFGGNSPLHF | TGTGCCAGCAGTGACTTCGGAGGGAATTCACCCCTCCACTTT
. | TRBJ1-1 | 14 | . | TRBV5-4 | CASTTGDFNTEAFF | TGTGCCAGCACTACGGGGGACTTTAACACTGAAGCTTTCTTT
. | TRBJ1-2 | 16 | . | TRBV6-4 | CASSPTETTANYGYTF | TGTGCCAGCAGTCCGACGGAAACGACAGCCAACTATGGCTACACCTTC